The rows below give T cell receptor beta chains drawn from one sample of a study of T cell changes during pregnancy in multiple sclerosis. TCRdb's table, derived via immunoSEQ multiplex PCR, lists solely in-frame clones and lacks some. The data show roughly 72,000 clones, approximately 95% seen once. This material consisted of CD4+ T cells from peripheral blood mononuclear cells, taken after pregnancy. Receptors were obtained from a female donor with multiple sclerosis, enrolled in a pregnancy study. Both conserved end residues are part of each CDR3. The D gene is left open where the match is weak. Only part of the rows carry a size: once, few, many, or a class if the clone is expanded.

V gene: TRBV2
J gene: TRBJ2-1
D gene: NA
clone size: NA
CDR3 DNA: TGTGCCAGCGCGGAATCGGGATACAATGAGCAGTTCTTC
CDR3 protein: CASAESGYNEQFF

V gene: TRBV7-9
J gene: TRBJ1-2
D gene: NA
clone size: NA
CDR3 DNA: TGTGCCAGCAGCTTAGAACAGAATAACTATGGCTACACCTTC
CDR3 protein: CASSLEQNNYGYTF

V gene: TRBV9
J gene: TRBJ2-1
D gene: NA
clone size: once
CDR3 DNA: TGTGCCAGCAGCGTAGGGTCCCGGGGTGGTGAGCAGTTCTTC
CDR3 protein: CASSVGSRGGEQFF

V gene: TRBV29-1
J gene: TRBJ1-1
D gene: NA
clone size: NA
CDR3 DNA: TGCAGCGCCCTTACCGGGACAACAAAAGCTTTCTTT
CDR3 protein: CSALTGTTKAFF

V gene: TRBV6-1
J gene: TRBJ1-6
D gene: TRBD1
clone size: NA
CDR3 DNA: TGTGCCAGCGGGGACAGCTATAATTCACCCCTCCACTTT
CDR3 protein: CASGDSYNSPLHF

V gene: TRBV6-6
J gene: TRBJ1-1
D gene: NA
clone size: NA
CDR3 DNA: TGTGCCAGCAGTTTGGGAGGTCCGGGCACTGAAGCTTTCTTT
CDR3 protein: CASSLGGPGTEAFF

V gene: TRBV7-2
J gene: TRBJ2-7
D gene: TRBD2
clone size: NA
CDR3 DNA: TGTGCCAGCGGGTATGGCGGGAGTACCTACGAGCAGTACTTC
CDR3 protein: CASGYGGSTYEQYF

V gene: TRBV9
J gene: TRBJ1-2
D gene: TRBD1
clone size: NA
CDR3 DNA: TGTGCCAGCAGCGTAGCAGGGGGCGATCGTTATGGCTACACCTTC
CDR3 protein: CASSVAGGDRYGYTF

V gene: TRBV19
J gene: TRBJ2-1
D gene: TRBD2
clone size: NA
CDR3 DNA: TGTGCCAGTAGTATAGGGGGACTAGCGGGGCCATACAATGAGCAGTTCTTC
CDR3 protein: CASSIGGLAGPYNEQFF

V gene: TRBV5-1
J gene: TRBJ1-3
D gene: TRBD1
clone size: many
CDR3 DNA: TGCGCCAGCAGCTGGACAGGGGGCGCTTCTGGAAACACCATATATTTT
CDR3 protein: CASSWTGGASGNTIYF

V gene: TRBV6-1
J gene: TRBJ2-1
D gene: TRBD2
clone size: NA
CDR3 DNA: TGTGCCAGCAGTGAGGAACTAGCGGGAGCCTACAATGAGCAGTTCTTC
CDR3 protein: CASSEELAGAYNEQFF

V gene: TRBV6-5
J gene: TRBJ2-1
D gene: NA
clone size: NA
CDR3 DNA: TGTGCCAGTCAAACAGGGATTAATGAGCAGTTCTTC
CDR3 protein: CASQTGINEQFF

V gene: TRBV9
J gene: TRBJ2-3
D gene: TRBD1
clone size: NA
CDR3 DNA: TGTGCCAGCAGCGCATTTACAGGGGGGACAGATACGCAGTATTTT
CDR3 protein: CASSAFTGGTDTQYF

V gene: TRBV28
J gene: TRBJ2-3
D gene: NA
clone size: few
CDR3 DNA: TGTGCCAGCAGTACGTCTTTTGGGCTAAGAGACACAGATACGCAGTATTTT
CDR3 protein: CASSTSFGLRDTDTQYF

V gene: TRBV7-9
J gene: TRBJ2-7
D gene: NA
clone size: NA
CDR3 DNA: TGTGCCAGCAGCCTTGCCCCAGGGGACTACGAGCAGTACTTC
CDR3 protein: CASSLAPGDYEQYF

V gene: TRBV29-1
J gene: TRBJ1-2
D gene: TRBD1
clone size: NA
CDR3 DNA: TGCAGCGGTCGGACAGGAGATGGCTACACCTTC
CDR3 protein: CSGRTGDGYTF

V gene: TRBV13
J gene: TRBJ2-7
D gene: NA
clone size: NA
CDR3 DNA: TGTGCCAGCAGATCGGTGGGGGGGCCCTACGAGCAGTACTTC
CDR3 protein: CASRSVGGPYEQYF

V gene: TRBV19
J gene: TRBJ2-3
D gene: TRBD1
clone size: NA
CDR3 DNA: TGTGCCAGTAGAAACAGGGGGCAGGATACGCAGTATTTT
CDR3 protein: CASRNRGQDTQYF

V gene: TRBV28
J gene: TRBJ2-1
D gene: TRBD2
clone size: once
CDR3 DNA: TGTGCCAGCAGTTTTCCCCCGCGACTAGCGGGTTACAATGAGCAGTTCTTC
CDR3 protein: CASSFPPRLAGYNEQFF

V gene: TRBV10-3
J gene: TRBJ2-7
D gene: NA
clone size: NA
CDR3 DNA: TGTGCCATCAGCCCCTCCCCGATCGGGGTCTACGAGCAGTACTTC
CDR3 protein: CAISPSPIGVYEQYF

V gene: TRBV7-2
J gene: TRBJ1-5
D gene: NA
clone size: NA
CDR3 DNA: TGTGCCAGCAGCTTAGATTCCGGAGTTCAGCCCCAGCATTTT
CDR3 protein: CASSLDSGVQPQHF

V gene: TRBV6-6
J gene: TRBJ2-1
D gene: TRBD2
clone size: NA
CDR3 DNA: TGTGCCAGCAGACCAAAGGGTCTAGCGGGGAACAATGAGCAGTTCTTC
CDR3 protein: CASRPKGLAGNNEQFF

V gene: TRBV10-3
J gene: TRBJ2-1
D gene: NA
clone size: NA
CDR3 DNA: TGTGCCACCCAGCCCGGGACTCACAATGAGCAGTTCTTC
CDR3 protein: CATQPGTHNEQFF

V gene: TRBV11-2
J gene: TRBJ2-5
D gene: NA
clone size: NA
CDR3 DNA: TGTGCCAGCAGCTTAGTGCGTGCCCCGTCCCAGTACTTC
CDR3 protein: CASSLVRAPSQYF

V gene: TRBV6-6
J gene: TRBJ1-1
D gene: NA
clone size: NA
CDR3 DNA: TGTGCCAGCAGTTACTTCGGGAACTGGGACACTGAAGCTTTCTTT
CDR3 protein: CASSYFGNWDTEAFF

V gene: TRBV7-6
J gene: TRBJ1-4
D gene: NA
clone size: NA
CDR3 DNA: TGTGCCAGCAGCTTACGTTGGGGCTCTAATGAAAAACTGTTTTTT
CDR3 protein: CASSLRWGSNEKLFF

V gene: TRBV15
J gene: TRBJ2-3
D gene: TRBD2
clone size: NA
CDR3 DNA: TGTGCCACCAGCAGAACTAGCGAAGCTAGCACAGATACGCAGTATTTT
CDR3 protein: CATSRTSEASTDTQYF

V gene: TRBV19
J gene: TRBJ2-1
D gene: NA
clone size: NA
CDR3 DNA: TGTGCCAGTAGTCCGAGCGGGACACGCCGGAATGAGCAGTTCTTC
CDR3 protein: CASSPSGTRRNEQFF

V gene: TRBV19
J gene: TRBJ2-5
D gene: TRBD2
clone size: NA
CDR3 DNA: TGTGCCAGTAGTATAGGGACTAGAAGGGAGACCCAGTACTTC
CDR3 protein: CASSIGTRRETQYF

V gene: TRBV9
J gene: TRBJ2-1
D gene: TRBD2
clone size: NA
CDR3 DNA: TGTGCCAGCAGCGTACACATAGCGGGAGGTGGTACCAATGAGCAGTTCTTC
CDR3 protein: CASSVHIAGGGTNEQFF

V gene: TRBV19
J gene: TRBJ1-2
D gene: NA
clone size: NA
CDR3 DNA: TGTGCCAGTAGTATCAGCGTCTATGGCTACACCTTC
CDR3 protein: CASSISVYGYTF

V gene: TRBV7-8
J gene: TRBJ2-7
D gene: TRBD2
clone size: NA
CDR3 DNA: TGTGCCAGCAGATCTACCTATAGCGGGAGCCCCGAGCAGTACTTC
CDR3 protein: CASRSTYSGSPEQYF

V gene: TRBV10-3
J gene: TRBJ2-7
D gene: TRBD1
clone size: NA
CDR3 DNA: TGTGCCATCAGTGAGGACAGGGGGAGGTCCGAGCAGTACTTC
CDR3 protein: CAISEDRGRSEQYF

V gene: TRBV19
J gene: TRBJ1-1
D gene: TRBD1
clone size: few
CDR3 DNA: TGTGCCAGTAGTATAAGGACAGGGTTGAACACTGAAGCTTTCTTT
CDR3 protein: CASSIRTGLNTEAFF

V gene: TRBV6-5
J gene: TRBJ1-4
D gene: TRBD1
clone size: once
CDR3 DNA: TGTGCCAGCACAAATCTCAGGGGGCGGGAAAAACTGTTTTTT
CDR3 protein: CASTNLRGREKLFF

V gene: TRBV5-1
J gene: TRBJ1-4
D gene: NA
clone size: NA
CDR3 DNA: TGCGCCAGCAGCTTGGAACTACCTCATGAAAAACTGTTTTTT
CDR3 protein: CASSLELPHEKLFF

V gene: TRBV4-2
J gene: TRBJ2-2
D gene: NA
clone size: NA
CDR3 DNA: TGTGCCAGCAGCCAAGATCTCGCGGGTATCACCGGGGAGCTGTTTTTT
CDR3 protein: CASSQDLAGITGELFF

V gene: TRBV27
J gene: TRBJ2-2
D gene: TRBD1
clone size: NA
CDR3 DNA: TGTGCCAGCAGTTTATTCGGACAGGGGGCCAACACCGGGGAGCTGTTTTTT
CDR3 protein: CASSLFGQGANTGELFF

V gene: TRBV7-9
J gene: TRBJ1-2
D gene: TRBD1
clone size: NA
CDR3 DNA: TGTGCCAGCAGCTCCGGGACAGGGGCCGTGAGCTATGGCTACACCTTC
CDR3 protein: CASSSGTGAVSYGYTF

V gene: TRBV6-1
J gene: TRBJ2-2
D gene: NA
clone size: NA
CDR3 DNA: TGTGCCAGCAAAGGGGGGGAGCACGGGGAGCTGTTTTTT
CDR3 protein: CASKGGEHGELFF

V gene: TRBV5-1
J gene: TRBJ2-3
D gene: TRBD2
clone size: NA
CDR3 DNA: TGCGCCAGCAGCTTGGAATCCGGGACTAGCGGGACAGATACGCAGTATTTT
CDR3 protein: CASSLESGTSGTDTQYF

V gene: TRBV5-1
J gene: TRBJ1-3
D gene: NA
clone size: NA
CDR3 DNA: TGCGCCAGCAGCTTGGAGGCCGGGGGACCCTCTGGAAACACCATATATTTT
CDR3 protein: CASSLEAGGPSGNTIYF

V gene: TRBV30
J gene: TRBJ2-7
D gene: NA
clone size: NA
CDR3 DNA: TGTGCCTGGAGATTGCACAGGGACCACGAGCAGTACTTC
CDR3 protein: CAWRLHRDHEQYF

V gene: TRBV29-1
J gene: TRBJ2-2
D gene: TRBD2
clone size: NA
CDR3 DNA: TGCAGCGCCCGGACTAGTTCCACCGGGGAGCTGTTTTTT
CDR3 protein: CSARTSSTGELFF

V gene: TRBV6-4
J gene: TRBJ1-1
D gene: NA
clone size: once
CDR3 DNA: TGTGCCAGCAGCAAGGACAGCACAACTAACACTGAAGCTTTCTTT
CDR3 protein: CASSKDSTTNTEAFF

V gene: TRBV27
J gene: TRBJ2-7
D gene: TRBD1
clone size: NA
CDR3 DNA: TGTGCCAGCAGAAGGACAGGGGTTTACGAGCAGTACTTC
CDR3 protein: CASRRTGVYEQYF

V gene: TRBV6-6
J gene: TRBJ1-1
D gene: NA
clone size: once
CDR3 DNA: TGTGCCAGCACCCTGGGGCAGGGAAGGCCTGAAGCTTTCTTT
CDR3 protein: CASTLGQGRPEAFF

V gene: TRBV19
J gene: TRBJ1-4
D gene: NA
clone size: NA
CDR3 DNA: TGTGCCAGTAGTATAGCAACGGGAACTAATGAAAAACTGTTTTTT
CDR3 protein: CASSIATGTNEKLFF

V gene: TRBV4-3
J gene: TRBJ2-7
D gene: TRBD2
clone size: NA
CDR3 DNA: TGCGCCAGCAGCCAAGATCGCTTGAGCGGGAGCCGGAACGAGCAGTACTTC
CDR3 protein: CASSQDRLSGSRNEQYF

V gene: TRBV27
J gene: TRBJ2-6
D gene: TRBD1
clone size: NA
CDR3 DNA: TGTGCCAGCAGTTTATGGGGTGAGGACAGGGGCCTCTCTGGGGCCAACGTCCTGACTTTC
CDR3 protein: CASSLWGEDRGLSGANVLTF

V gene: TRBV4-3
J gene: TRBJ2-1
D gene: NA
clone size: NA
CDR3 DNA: TGCGCCAGCAGCCAAGAGGTGAGGGGGGGCAATGAGCAGTTCTTC
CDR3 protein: CASSQEVRGGNEQFF

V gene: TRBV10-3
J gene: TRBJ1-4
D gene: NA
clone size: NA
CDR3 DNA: TGTGCCATCAAAGCCGCAACTAATGAAAAACTGTTTTTT
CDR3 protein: CAIKAATNEKLFF

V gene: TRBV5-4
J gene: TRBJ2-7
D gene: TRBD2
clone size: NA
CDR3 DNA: TGTGCCAGCAGCCCCGGGACTAGCGGGAGGGTGTCGGAGCAGTACTTC
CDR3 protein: CASSPGTSGRVSEQYF

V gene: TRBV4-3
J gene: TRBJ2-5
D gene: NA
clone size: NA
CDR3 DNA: TGCGCCAGCAGCCAGCGACACGGTTGGGAGACCCAGTACTTC
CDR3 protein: CASSQRHGWETQYF

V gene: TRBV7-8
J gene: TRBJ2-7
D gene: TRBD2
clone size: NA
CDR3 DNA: TGTGCCAGCAGCTTAAGCGGGGTGAGCGGGGTGGGCTACGAGCAGTACTTC
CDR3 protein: CASSLSGVSGVGYEQYF

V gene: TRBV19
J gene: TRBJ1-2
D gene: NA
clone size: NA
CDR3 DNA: TGTGCCAGTAGTTCAGGGGCATGGGATGGCTACACCTTC
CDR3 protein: CASSSGAWDGYTF

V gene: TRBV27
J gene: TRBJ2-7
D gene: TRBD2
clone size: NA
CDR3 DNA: TGTGCCAGCAGCTCTAGCGGGAGTTCCTACGAGCAGTACTTC
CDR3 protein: CASSSSGSSYEQYF

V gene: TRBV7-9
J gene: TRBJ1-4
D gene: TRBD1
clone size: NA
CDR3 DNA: TGTGCCAGCAGCCCCCCAGGGGGAACTAATGAAAAACTGTTTTTT
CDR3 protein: CASSPPGGTNEKLFF

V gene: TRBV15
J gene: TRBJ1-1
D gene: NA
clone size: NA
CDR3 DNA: TGTGCCACCAGCAGCCAGGGGTCCACTGAAGCTTTCTTT
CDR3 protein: CATSSQGSTEAFF

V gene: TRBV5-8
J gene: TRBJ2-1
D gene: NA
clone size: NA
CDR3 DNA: TGTGCCAGCAGCTTTAAACAGGGTCACAATGAGCAGTTCTTC
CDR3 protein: CASSFKQGHNEQFF